This T cell receptor beta chain was observed in a study of T-cell memory formation after mild COVID-19. Study-level background: TCR clusters showed largely donor specificity.

Concerning this clonotype: The antigen is not known.

TCR alpha and TCR beta cDNA libraries carrying sample barcodes and UMIs were produced by 5'RACE using constant-segment primers. TCRdb re-derived calls from the 5' RACE reads in MiXCR, one entry per CDR3 protein. The sample holds about 270,000 distinct CDR3 sequences, 15% seen once. Study observations and caveats: Among contracting clones, CD4+ were mainly CM/EM and CD8+ enriched in EMRA. CD4+ bias marked clones expanding day 15 to 37, unlike balanced contracting clones.

Unmatched junction bases numbered 17, after V lost 6 bases and J lost 7 bases. The CDR3 is 16 amino acids. The sequence derives from an adult woman who had mild COVID-19 (a few samples of this study predate the infection). Cell type and time point are not known. The sequenced material came from PBMCs or a T cell subset sorted from them (not recorded which). The J gene is TRBJ2-7, the V gene TRBV12-3 or TRBV12-4; 8 bases match TRBD2. The CDR3 bases are TGTGCCAGCAGCTACCACGGACCGGGGACTAGTTTAGAGCAGTACTTC. Translated: CASSYHGPGTSLEQYF.